These 13 T cell receptor beta chains were sequenced from one sample in a study of T cells in women clearing cervical HPV infection. Sequencing was performed with immunoSEQ multiplex PCR; in TCRdb, only in-frame clones are kept and a portion is missing. Its listing shows tens of thousands of clones. The source material was blood buffy coat. The receptors come from a woman between 18 and 70 years old with a cervical HPV16 infection that either progressed to CIN3+ or cleared (not recorded which).

Concerning this clone: The CDR3 extends 3 residues past the end of the read, so its final part is completed from the germline J gene. V usage is TRBV6-4 and J usage is TRBJ1-1; a possible D gene is TRBD1 (6 bases). The CDR3 consists of 14 residues. Trimming removed 6 bases from V and 3 bases from J, with 14 bases in between. The germline V gene encodes CDR1 MRHNA and CDR2 SNTAGT. The part of the CDR3 DNA that was read is TGTGCCAGCAGGGAACAGGGTTTAGACACTGAA. This gives the protein CASREQGLDTE. The entire CDR3 reads CASREQGLDTEAFF.

A note on this clone: The read terminates 3 residues ahead of where the CDR3 ends, so the germline J gene completes it. The V call is TRBV7-2, the J call TRBJ2-3; D unclear. Germline loops: CDR1 SGHTA, CDR2 FQGNSA. The CDR3 runs 15 residues. The sequenced CDR3 bases are TGTGCCAGCAGCCTCTATGACACCCTTAATCAGCCG. Translated: CASSLYDTLNQP. The full-length CDR3 reads as CASSLYDTLNQPQYF.

As for this clone: The read terminates 3 residues before the CDR3 end, so the remaining end is supplied by the germline J gene. The chain employs TRBV11-2 and TRBJ2-2, with D uncertain. The CDR3 has 14 residues. Germline lookup yields CDR1 SGHAT and CDR2 FQNNGV. V was cut by 5 bases and J by 1 base, with 8 bases left in between. The CDR3 region is CASSRNGNTGELFF. The sequenced CDR3 bases are TGTGCCAGCAGCCGTAACGGGAACACCGGGGAG.

In regard to this clone: The read halts 3 residues ahead of the CDR3 end, with the missing end drawn from the germline J gene. The V gene is TRBV20-1, the J gene TRBJ2-1; tentative D call: TRBD2 (6 bases). The V end lost 1 base, the J end lost 0 bases, and 7 bases lay between the germline ends. The CDR3 length is 14 residues. CDR1 DFQATT and CDR2 SNEGSKA come from the germline V gene (reference sequence). The CDR3 DNA, read in part, is TGCAGTGCTAGAGCTAGCGTCTCCTACAATGAG. It encodes CSARASVSYNE. The complete CDR3 sequence is CSARASVSYNEQFF.

Concerning this clone: The read ends 3 residues before the CDR3 terminus; that terminus is restored from the germline J gene. J is TRBJ2-7 and V is TRBV5-1; 7 bases match TRBD2. This CDR3 is built from 15 residues. CDR1 and CDR2 from the germline V gene are SGHRS and YFSETQ. V was pared by 0 bases and J by 3 bases, with 6 bases of the junction left unmatched. The CDR3 bases that were read are TGCGCCAGCAGCTTGGGGGGGGGAGACGGCTACGAG. This sequence encodes CASSLGGGDGYE. The complete CDR3 sequence is CASSLGGGDGYEQYF.

This CDR3 is CASSPQGVREKLFF. Incomplete CDR3 DNA: TGTGCCAGCAGCCCGCAAGGGGTGAGGGAAAAA. This rearrangement joins TRBV13 to TRBJ1-4; D may be TRBD1 (5 bases). The CDR3 goes on 3 residues after the read ends, and that part is filled in from the germline J gene. The germline gives CDR1 PRHDT, CDR2 FYEKMQ (reference sequence). V was cut by 5 bases and J by 8 bases, with 15 bases left in between. CDR3 length equals 14 residues.

In the case of this clone: With the read ending 3 residues before the CDR3 end, the germline J gene is used to fill in that end. V gene TRBV7-9 combines with J gene TRBJ2-3; D perhaps matches TRBD1 (6 bases). The CDR3 consists of 15 residues. In germline, CDR1 is SEHNR, CDR2 FQNEAQ (reference sequence). CDR3 DNA (partial): TGTGCCAGCAGCTCAGGGGAAAGCCCTAATCAGCCG. Protein: CASSSGESPNQP. The complete CDR3 reads CASSSGESPNQPQYF.

As for this clone: The read finishes 3 residues shy of the CDR3 end, and the germline J gene is used to complete it. The chain employs TRBV7-2 and TRBJ1-5, with a tentative D call TRBD1 (5 bases). CDR1 SGHTA and CDR2 FQGNSA come from the germline V gene. V lost 3 bases and J lost 2, with 11 bases in between. The CDR3 is 15 amino acids. CDR3 sequence reads: CASSFGGAGNQPQHF. The DNA read from the CDR3 is TGTGCCAGCAGCTTCGGTGGGGCGGGCAATCAGCCC.

Turning to this clone: The sequence runs out 3 residues before the end of the CDR3; the remainder is reconstructed from the germline J gene. The V gene is TRBV18, the J gene TRBJ1-5; D is unclear. The germline V gene encodes CDR1 KGHSH and CDR2 LQKENI. The CDR3 runs 16 residues. Partial CDR3 DNA: TGTGCCAGCTCACGCTTAGCGGGAGACCCCACAGATCCC. Encoded protein: CASSRLAGDPTDP. The complete CDR3 reads CASSRLAGDPTDPQHF.

Concerning this clone itself: The sequenced fragment ends 3 residues before the CDR3 boundary, so the rest is inferred from the germline J gene. This chain links TRBV5-1 with TRBJ1-3; D not resolved. V lost 0 bases, J lost 0 bases, and 10 bases lay in between. CDR3 length: 16 residues. Per germline, CDR1 SGHRS and CDR2 YFSETQ. CDR3 bases read: TGCGCCAGCAGCTTGGGCGAGGCGGGCTCTGGAAACACC. Translating gives CASSLGEAGSGNT. The full CDR3 reads CASSLGEAGSGNTIYF. The full variable domain, with the rest looked up from reference TRBV5-1 and TRBJ1-3, is KAGVTQTPRYLIKTRGQQVTLSCSPISGHRSVSWYQQTPGQGLQFLFEYFSETQRNKGNFPGRFSGRQFSNSRSEMNVSTLELGDSALYLCASSLGEAGSGNTIYFGEGSWLTVV.

In the case of this clone: The CDR3 extends 3 residues past the end of the read, so its final part is completed from the germline J gene. This same CDR3 is encoded by further DNA sequences in the sample. V and J are TRBV6-1 and TRBJ1-1, with TRBD1 matching over 12 bases. This CDR3 comprises 15 residues. Germline CDR1 reads MNHNS; CDR2 reads SASEGT. The CDR3 spells CASSARDRGLETAFF. CDR3 DNA (partial): TGTGCCAGCAGTGCCCGGGACAGGGGGCTGGAGACC.

With regard to this clone: The CDR3 is cut off 3 residues early in the read; its end comes from the germline J gene. The chain uses TRBV20-1 and TRBJ1-5; D possibly corresponds to TRBD1 (6 bases). Trimming shortened V by 0 bases and J by 0 bases, and 12 bases separated the two germline ends. The V gene's germline CDR1 is DFQATT and CDR2 SNEGSKA (reference sequence). The CDR3 totals 16 residues. The DNA read from the CDR3 is TGCAGTGCTAGAGACAGGGGAAAAATTAGCAATCAGCCC. Translating gives CSARDRGKISNQP. The CDR3 in full is CSARDRGKISNQPQHF.

The CDR3 bases that were read are TGTGCCAGCAGCCAAAGTTTGCAGGGGCCAAATGAG. Protein: CASSQSLQGPNE. The complete CDR3 reads CASSQSLQGPNEQFF. The chain recombines TRBV16 with TRBJ2-1, with D possibly matching TRBD1 (6 bases). Coverage ceases 3 residues before the CDR3 finishes, and the germline J gene fills in the end. Germline-derived CDR1 and CDR2 are KGHSY and FQNENV. The CDR3 covers 15 residues. V lost 2 bases to trimming and J lost 7 bases, with 15 bases between them.